These T cell receptor beta chains were read from a single sample in a study of blood T cell repertoires in COVID-19. Libraries were prepared by immunoSEQ multiplex PCR; TCRdb keeps only in-frame clonotypes and omits some of them. This table has roughly 76,000 clones, approximately 90% appearing once. The material sequenced was peripheral blood. The receptors derive from a woman aged 60 to 75 with active COVID-19. Both conserved end residues are trimmed from each CDR3. Only part of the rows carry a size: once, few, many, or a class if the clone is expanded.

V gene	J gene	clone size	CDR3 protein
TRBV20-1	TRBJ2-1	.	SASSGTYNEQF
TRBV5-1	TRBJ2-5	.	ASSLRGTGKMLETQY
TRBV3-1/TRBV3-2	TRBJ2-3	.	ASSLRTRGTQY
TRBV25-1	TRBJ1-3	.	ASSRQDSGNTIY
TRBV27	TRBJ2-1	.	ASSLDSGGEQF
TRBV7-9	TRBJ2-7	.	ASSPGLRDGDEQY
TRBV6-5	TRBJ2-7	few	ASSYTRDSEQY
TRBV29-1	TRBJ2-7	.	SVGGGTYEQY
TRBV4-1	TRBJ2-2	.	ASSQEGQGVIGELF
TRBV28	TRBJ1-5	.	ASNPVHSSNQPQH
TRBV7-8	TRBJ2-3	.	ASSLVGLAGGDTQY
TRBV28	TRBJ1-4	.	ASKSGGAAWTNEKLF
TRBV6-6	TRBJ1-1	.	ASSQTGERAF
TRBV7-2	TRBJ2-1	.	ASSLEMVSSGDNEQF
TRBV6-5	TRBJ2-1	.	ASSPDRGPNNEQF
TRBV7-9	TRBJ1-3	few	ASSSGGGIGGNTIY
TRBV7-2	TRBJ2-5	.	ASSLVAGSYQETQY
TRBV6-5	TRBJ1-6	.	ASNKDRVRSPLH
TRBV5-6	TRBJ1-6	.	ASSPDRGRSPLH
TRBV30	TRBJ2-6	.	AWSVGDRGGSGANVLT
TRBV4-2	TRBJ2-1	.	ASSQEQSGIGGEQF
TRBV28	TRBJ2-5	.	ATGQMDQETQY
TRBV7-6	TRBJ1-4	.	ASSPNRGQTNEKLF
TRBV4-1	TRBJ1-3	.	ASSQPGQSTGNTIY
TRBV19	TRBJ1-3	once	ASSMMEGGSSGNTIY
TRBV7-2	TRBJ2-2	.	ASSLGGRRSVGELF
TRBV18	TRBJ2-7	.	ASSPTYEQY